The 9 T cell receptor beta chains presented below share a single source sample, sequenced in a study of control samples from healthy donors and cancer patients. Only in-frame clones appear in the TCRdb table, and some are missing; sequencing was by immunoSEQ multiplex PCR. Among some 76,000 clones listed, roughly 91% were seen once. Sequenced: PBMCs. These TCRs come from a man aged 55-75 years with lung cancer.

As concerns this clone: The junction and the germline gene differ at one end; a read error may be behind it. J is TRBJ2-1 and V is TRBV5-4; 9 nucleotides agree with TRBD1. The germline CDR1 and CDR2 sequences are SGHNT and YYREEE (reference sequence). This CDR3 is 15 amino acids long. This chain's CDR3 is CASSPGTGPYNELFF. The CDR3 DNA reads TGTGCCAGCAGCCCCGGGACAGGGCCCTACAATGAGCTGTTCTTC.

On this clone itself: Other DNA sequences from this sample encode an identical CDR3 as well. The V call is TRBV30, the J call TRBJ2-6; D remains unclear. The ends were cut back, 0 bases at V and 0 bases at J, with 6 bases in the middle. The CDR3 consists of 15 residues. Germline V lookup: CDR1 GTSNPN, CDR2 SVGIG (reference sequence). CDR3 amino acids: CAWSVRRSGANVLTF. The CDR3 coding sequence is TGTGCCTGGAGTGTACGGCGCTCTGGGGCCAACGTCCTGACTTTC.

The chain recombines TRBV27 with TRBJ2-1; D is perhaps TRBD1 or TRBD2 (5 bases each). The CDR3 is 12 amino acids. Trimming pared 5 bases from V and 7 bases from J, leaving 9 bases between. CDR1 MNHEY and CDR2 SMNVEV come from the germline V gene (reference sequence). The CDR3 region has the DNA TGTGCCAGCAGTATATGGGGGAATGAGCAGTTCTTC. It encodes CASSIWGNEQFF.

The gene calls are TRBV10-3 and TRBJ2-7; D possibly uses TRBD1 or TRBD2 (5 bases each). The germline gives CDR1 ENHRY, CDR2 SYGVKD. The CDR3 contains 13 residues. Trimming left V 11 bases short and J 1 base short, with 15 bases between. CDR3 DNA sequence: TGTGCCGTAATGGGGGAGATATCCTACGAGCAGTACGTC. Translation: CAVMGEISYEQYV.

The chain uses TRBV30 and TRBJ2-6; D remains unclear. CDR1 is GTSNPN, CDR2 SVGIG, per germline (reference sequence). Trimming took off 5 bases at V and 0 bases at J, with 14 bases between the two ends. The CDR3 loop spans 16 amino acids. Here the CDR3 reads CAWGLHRVSGANVLTF. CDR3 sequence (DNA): TGTGCCTGGGGCCTCCATCGGGTCTCTGGGGCCAACGTCCTGACTTTC.

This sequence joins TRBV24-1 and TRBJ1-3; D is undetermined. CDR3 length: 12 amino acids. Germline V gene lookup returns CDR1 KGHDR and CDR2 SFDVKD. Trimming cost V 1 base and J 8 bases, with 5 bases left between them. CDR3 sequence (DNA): TGTGCCACCAGTGATTTACGGGACACCATATATTTT. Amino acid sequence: CATSDLRDTIYF.

In nucleotides, the CDR3 is TGTGCCAGCAGCCCCCAGCGAGCGGGGCGAGAGACCCAGTACTTC. Translated, it gives CASSPQRAGRETQYF. This chain links TRBV6-6 with TRBJ2-5, with TRBD2 matching 7 bases. Germline V gene sequence: CDR1 MNHNY, CDR2 SVGAGI (reference sequence). V dropped 6 bases and J dropped 4; count of bases not matched to a gene: 11. The CDR3 contains 15 residues.

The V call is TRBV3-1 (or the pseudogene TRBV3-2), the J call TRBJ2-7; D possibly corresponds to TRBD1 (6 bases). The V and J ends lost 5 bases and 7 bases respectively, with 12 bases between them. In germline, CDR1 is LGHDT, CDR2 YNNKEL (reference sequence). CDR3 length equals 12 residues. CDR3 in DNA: TGTGCCAGCAGCTCAGGGGCTGGGGAGCAGTACGTC. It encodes CASSSGAGEQYV.

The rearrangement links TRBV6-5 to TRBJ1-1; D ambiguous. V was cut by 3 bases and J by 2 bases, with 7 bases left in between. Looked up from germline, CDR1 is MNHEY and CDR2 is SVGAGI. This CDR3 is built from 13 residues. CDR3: CASSYYLNTEAFF. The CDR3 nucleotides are TGTGCCAGCAGTTATTATTTAAACACTGAAGCTTTCTTT.